A selection of T cell receptor beta chains follows, all from one sample in a study of blood T cell repertoires in COVID-19. TCRdb keeps only in-frame clones here, not all; method: immunoSEQ multiplex PCR. The sample has fewer than 200,000 clones, 79% seen once; the top ten hold about 7.8%. Sequencing input: peripheral blood. The receptor set was obtained from an older woman with COVID-19, enrolled during active disease. CDR3s include the opening cysteine and the closing phenylalanine or tryptophan. The D gene is left open where the match is weak. Rows give clone size only sometimes, using once, few, many, or a class for an expanded clone.

d_call	v_call	clone_size	j_call	cdr3_aa	cdr3_nt
NA	TRBV11-2	NA	TRBJ2-5	CASSLDRVGETQYF	TGTGCCAGCAGCTTAGACAGGGTCGGGGAGACCCAGTACTTC
NA	TRBV7-9	NA	TRBJ1-2	CASSRPQGMVPGYTF	TGTGCCAGCAGCCGACCTCAGGGGATGGTTCCTGGCTACACCTTC
NA	TRBV20-1	NA	TRBJ1-1	CSGRLAAEAFF	TGCAGTGGTCGACTAGCAGCAGAAGCTTTCTTT
TRBD1	TRBV12-3/TRBV12-4	few	TRBJ1-1	CASRGFRGAAAFF	TGTGCCAGCAGAGGGTTCAGGGGGGCTGCCGCTTTCTTT
TRBD2	TRBV27	NA	TRBJ2-3	CASSLFGLAGSTDTQYF	TGTGCCAGCAGTTTATTTGGACTAGCGGGAAGCACAGATACGCAGTATTTT
NA	TRBV7-6	NA	TRBJ2-2	CASSPRRLLNTGELFF	TGTGCCAGCAGCCCGAGAAGACTATTAAACACCGGGGAGCTGTTTTTT
TRBD1	TRBV2	NA	TRBJ2-7	CASSEDRGPYEQYF	TGTGCCAGCAGCGAGGACAGGGGCCCCTACGAGCAGTACTTC
NA	TRBV7-2	NA	TRBJ2-1	CASSSLRGSYNEQFF	TGTGCCAGCAGCTCCCTGCGAGGATCTTACAATGAGCAGTTCTTC
NA	TRBV7-3	NA	TRBJ2-5	CASSDPGNPGTQYF	TGTGCCAGCAGCGACCCCGGGAACCCCGGGACCCAGTACTTC
TRBD2	TRBV28	NA	TRBJ2-1	CASSLRDPSGNEQFF	TGTGCCAGCAGTTTACGAGACCCTAGCGGCAATGAGCAGTTCTTC
NA	TRBV5-1	many	TRBJ1-5	CASSLGVGGLNQPQHF	TGCGCCAGCAGCTTGGGAGTAGGGGGTTTGAATCAGCCCCAGCATTTT
NA	TRBV5-1	NA	TRBJ1-2	CASSLNGGDYGYTF	TGCGCCAGCAGCTTGAACGGGGGAGACTATGGCTACACCTTC
NA	TRBV7-3	NA	TRBJ2-5	CASSQQGPGGTQYF	TGTGCCAGCAGCCAACAGGGACCGGGCGGGACCCAGTACTTC
NA	TRBV7-3	NA	TRBJ2-1	CASSSRRGQSYNEQFF	TGTGCCAGCAGCTCTCGGCGGGGGCAGTCCTACAATGAGCAGTTCTTC
NA	TRBV27	NA	TRBJ2-7	CASSSSQGPYEQYF	TGTGCCAGCAGTTCTTCACAGGGACCCTACGAGCAGTACTTC
TRBD2	TRBV7-7	NA	TRBJ2-1	CASSLAERGAYNEQFF	TGTGCTAGCAGCTTAGCGGAGCGGGGGGCCTACAATGAGCAGTTCTTC
TRBD2	TRBV12-5	NA	TRBJ2-3	CASGLVLAGISTDTQYF	TGTGCTAGTGGTTTGGTACTAGCGGGGATAAGCACAGATACGCAGTATTTT
TRBD1	TRBV19	NA	TRBJ1-2	CASRPLTGGDYGYTF	TGTGCCAGTAGACCCTTGACAGGGGGCGACTATGGCTACACCTTC
NA	TRBV19	few	TRBJ2-1	CASSIGQGSYNEQFF	TGTGCCAGTAGTATAGGGCAGGGCTCCTACAATGAGCAGTTCTTC
TRBD2	TRBV2	many	TRBJ2-3	CASGITSGETSGTDTQYF	TGTGCCAGCGGAATTACCAGCGGGGAGACTTCGGGCACAGATACGCAGTATTTT
NA	TRBV7-6	NA	TRBJ1-3	CASSYGTNSGNTIYF	TGTGCCAGCAGCTACGGGACAAACTCTGGAAACACCATATATTTT
TRBD2	TRBV11-2	NA	TRBJ2-7	CASEKSGTYEQYF	TGTGCCAGCGAAAAAAGCGGGACCTACGAGCAGTACTTC
NA	TRBV19	NA	TRBJ2-5	CASSMDNQETQYF	TGTGCCAGTAGTATGGACAACCAAGAGACCCAGTACTTC
TRBD2	TRBV6-2/TRBV6-3	NA	TRBJ2-1	CASSILAGGYNEQFF	TGTGCCAGCAGCATACTAGCGGGAGGATACAATGAGCAGTTCTTC
NA	TRBV6-4	once	TRBJ2-5	CASESREGRETQYF	TGTGCCAGCGAGTCCCGCGAGGGGAGGGAGACCCAGTACTTC
TRBD1	TRBV5-4	NA	TRBJ1-2	CASRERDRGNYGYTF	TGTGCCAGCAGGGAACGGGACAGGGGGAACTATGGCTACACCTTC
TRBD1	TRBV6-5	NA	TRBJ2-1	CASQKPGTGWNEQFF	TGTGCCAGCCAGAAGCCCGGGACAGGGTGGAATGAGCAGTTCTTC
TRBD1	TRBV5-5	once	TRBJ2-7	CASSFLPGTGVYEQYF	TGTGCCAGCAGCTTTCTTCCCGGGACAGGGGTCTACGAGCAGTACTTC
NA	TRBV3-1/TRBV3-2	NA	TRBJ1-6	CASSQGRVSPLHF	TGTGCCAGCAGCCAAGGGCGGGTATCACCCCTCCACTTT
NA	TRBV5-1	NA	TRBJ1-2	CASKSGDQSRARGYTF	TGCGCCAGCAAGTCCGGAGATCAATCTCGCGCGAGGGGCTACACCTTC
TRBD2	TRBV3-1/TRBV3-2	NA	TRBJ2-1	CASSGGLAGSSYNEQFF	TGTGCCAGCAGCGGGGGACTAGCGGGGAGCTCCTACAATGAGCAGTTCTTC
NA	TRBV7-9	NA	TRBJ1-1	CASSPGTLEAFF	TGTGCCAGCAGCCCGGGGACACTTGAAGCTTTCTTT
NA	TRBV10-1	few	TRBJ1-1	CASSDNRENTEAFF	TGCGCCAGCAGTGACAACAGAGAGAACACTGAAGCTTTCTTT
NA	TRBV4-3	NA	TRBJ2-3	CASSQDPLAVTQYF	TGCGCCAGCAGCCAAGACCCCCTAGCAGTTACGCAGTATTTT
NA	TRBV19	NA	TRBJ1-4	CASSARDTATNEKLFF	TGTGCCAGTAGTGCTCGGGACACAGCAACTAATGAAAAACTGTTTTTT
TRBD1	TRBV12-3/TRBV12-4	NA	TRBJ1-5	CASSDRGNQPQHF	TGTGCCAGCAGCGACAGGGGCAATCAGCCCCAGCATTTT
NA	TRBV20-1	NA	TRBJ1-6	CSARGGSPLHF	TGCAGTGCTCGGGGGGGCTCACCCCTCCACTTT
NA	TRBV6-5	NA	TRBJ2-2	CASKGPAEFGELFF	TGTGCCAGCAAGGGTCCAGCGGAGTTCGGGGAGCTGTTTTTT
NA	TRBV2	NA	TRBJ1-1	CASRGRGNTEAFF	TGTGCCAGCAGGGGCAGGGGGAACACTGAAGCTTTCTTT
TRBD2	TRBV19	NA	TRBJ2-2	CASSGGVNTGELFF	TGTGCCAGTAGCGGGGGGGTGAACACCGGGGAGCTGTTTTTT
TRBD2	TRBV19	NA	TRBJ2-3	CASSKLAGGPGSTDTQYF	TGTGCCAGTAGTAAACTAGCGGGGGGGCCTGGGAGTACAGATACGCAGTATTTT
NA	TRBV27	NA	TRBJ1-1	CASSFTEHEAFF	TGTGCCAGCAGTTTCACAGAGCATGAAGCTTTCTTT
TRBD2	TRBV15	NA	TRBJ2-7	CATSSAEGGVYEQYF	TGTGCCACCAGCAGTGCTGAGGGAGGGGTCTACGAGCAGTACTTC
TRBD1	TRBV6-6	NA	TRBJ2-2	CATSTTGGNTGELFF	TGTGCTACTTCCACCACAGGGGGAAACACCGGGGAGCTGTTTTTT
TRBD1	TRBV19	few	TRBJ2-2	CASRNRGRNTGELFF	TGTGCCAGTAGAAACAGGGGACGGAACACCGGGGAGCTGTTTTTT